This T cell receptor (beta chain) was sequenced during a study of shared T cell receptors in the human thymus. The CDR3 runs 18 residues. CDR1 SGHTA and CDR2 FQGNSA come from the germline V gene. The V gene lost 1 base and the J gene lost 0 bases, with 15 bases spanning the gap. Libraries were prepared by immunoSEQ multiplex PCR; TCRdb keeps only in-frame clonotypes and omits some of them. The repertoire holds 650,000 to 950,000 clones, over 75% seen once, with about 0.011% in the top ten. This sample was also put to use in a study of human thymus T cells.

The V gene is TRBV7-2, the J gene TRBJ2-2; D is possibly TRBD2 (6 bases). This clonotype was sampled from a girl less than two years old with a congenital heart defect. The sequencing sample was made of thymocytes. CDR3 region: CASSLVAAGSSNTGELFF. The CDR3 coding sequence is TGTGCCAGCAGCTTAGTCGCCGCGGGGAGCTCGAACACCGGGGAGCTGTTTTTT.